The 10 T cell receptor beta chains below come from one sample, sequenced in a study of blood T cell repertoires in COVID-19. Measured with immunoSEQ multiplex PCR; TCRdb has only the in-frame clones, and not every one. The sample includes 280,000 or so clones, roughly 90% seen only once; the top ten take 2.5% to 3.5%. Sequencing was done on a sample of PBMCs or T cells enriched from blood (not recorded which). The source of these receptors is a woman between 50 and 59 years old who had been exposed to COVID-19.

The V gene is TRBV19, the J gene TRBJ2-1; the match to TRBD2 covers 12 bases. V lost 5 bases to trimming and J lost 5 bases; unmatched junction nucleotides: 7. The CDR3 has 16 amino acids. The germline V gene encodes CDR1 LNHDA and CDR2 SQIVND (reference sequence). CDR3 in amino acids: CASSLTSGGLHNEQFF. CDR3 nucleotides: TGTGCCAGTAGTCTCACTAGCGGGGGGTTACACAATGAGCAGTTCTTC. Full variable domain (rest looked up from reference TRBV19 and TRBJ2-1): DGGITQSPKYLFRKEGQNVTLSCEQNLNHDAMYWYRQDPGQGLRLIYYSQIVNDFQKGDIAEGYSVSREKKESFPLTVTSAQKNPTAFYLCASSLTSGGLHNEQFFGPGTRLTVL.

The chain couples TRBV7-2 to TRBJ2-5, with TRBD2 as a possible D gene (6 bases). The CDR3 length is 13 residues. CDR1 is SGHTA, CDR2 FQGNSA, per germline. V shed 5 bases and J shed 4 bases, with 11 bases lying between them. The CDR3 region is CASSPSVGETQYF. The CDR3 DNA sequence: TGTGCCAGCAGCCCTAGCGTAGGAGAGACCCAGTACTTC.

The rearrangement uses TRBV10-2 and TRBJ1-6; D is ambiguous. V lost 5 bases, J lost 13 bases, and 15 bases lay in between. The CDR3 consists of 13 residues. CDR1 and CDR2 (germline): WSHSY, SAAADI. The CDR3 here is CASSKGPSSPLHF. The CDR3 bases are TGCGCCAGCAGTAAGGGCCCTAGCTCGCCCCTCCACTTT.

V gene TRBV6-5 combines with J gene TRBJ1-5, with TRBD1 matching over 10 bases. Unmatched junction bases numbered 9, after V lost 6 bases and J lost 7 bases. This CDR3 contains 15 residues. CDR1 is MNHEY, CDR2 SVGAGI, per germline. The CDR3 region has the DNA TGTGCCAGCAGCCCGGGACAGGGGCCTGGACAGCCCCAGCATTTT. The encoded protein is CASSPGQGPGQPQHF.

The CDR3, as DNA: TGCGCCAGCAGCCACCCCGGGACAGGGTACGAGCAGTACTTC. Encoded protein: CASSHPGTGYEQYF. The gene calls are TRBV4-1 and TRBJ2-7; 9 bases line up with TRBD1. The CDR3 covers 14 residues. Unmatched junction bases numbered 4, after V lost 3 bases and J lost 4 bases. Germline V gene sequence: CDR1 MGHRA, CDR2 YSYEKL.

V and J are TRBV7-8 and TRBJ1-1, with a weak D call TRBD1 (6 bases). V was trimmed by 0 bases and J by 1 base, leaving 18 bases between them. The CDR3 is 18 residues long. CDR1 is SGHVS and CDR2 is FQNEAQ in the germline V gene. Here the CDR3 DNA reads TGTGCCAGCAGCTTAGCGCTGGACAGACAAAAAAAGAACACTGAAGCTTTCTTT. This codes for CASSLALDRQKKNTEAFF. The full variable domain, completed using reference TRBV7-8 and TRBJ1-1, is GAGVSQSPRYKVAKRGQDVALRCDPISGHVSLFWYQQALGQGPEFLTYFQNEAQLDKSGLPSDRFFAERPEGSVSTLKIQRTQQEDSAVYLCASSLALDRQKKNTEAFFGQGTRLTVV.

This clone was counted a few times. The gene calls are TRBV30 and TRBJ2-7; no firm D call. V shed 2 bases and J shed 1 base, with 3 bases lying between them. This CDR3 spans 11 amino acids. Germline CDR1 reads GTSNPN; CDR2 reads SVGIG (reference sequence). CDR3 region: CAWSRSYEQYF. In nucleotides, the CDR3 is TGTGCCTGGAGTCGTTCCTACGAGCAGTACTTC. The full variable domain, rest sourced from reference TRBV30 and TRBJ2-7, is SQTIHQWPATLVQPVGSPLSLECTVEGTSNPNLYWYRQAAGRGLQLLFYSVGIGQISSEVPQNLSASRPQDRQFILSSKKLLLSDSGFYLCAWSRSYEQYFGPGTRLTVT.

The genes are TRBV5-1 and TRBJ1-4; 10 positions agree with TRBD1. The germline CDR1 and CDR2 sequences are SGHRS and YFSETQ. The CDR3 loop spans 15 amino acids. With V trimmed by 4 bases and J by 6 bases, 6 bases remained unmatched. The DNA of the CDR3 is TGCGCCAGCAGCGAACCGGGACAGGGGTATGAAAAACTGTTTTTT. Its protein is CASSEPGQGYEKLFF. The full variable domain, with the rest looked up from reference TRBV5-1 and TRBJ1-4, is KAGVTQTPRYLIKTRGQQVTLSCSPISGHRSVSWYQQTPGQGLQFLFEYFSETQRNKGNFPGRFSGRQFSNSRSEMNVSTLELGDSALYLCASSEPGQGYEKLFFGSGTQLSVL.

The chain has TRBV5-1 and TRBJ2-5; 11 bases fit TRBD2. The junction had 7 bases not matched to a gene; V was cut back by 4 bases and J by 5 bases. In germline, CDR1 is SGHRS, CDR2 YFSETQ. CDR3 length: 15 amino acids. In nucleotides, the CDR3 is TGCGCCAGCAGCATTAGCGGGGGGGCCCGGGAGACCCAGTACTTC. Protein product: CASSISGGARETQYF.

The chain couples TRBV5-1 to TRBJ2-2; 7 bases agree with TRBD2. Germline assignment: CDR1 SGHRS and CDR2 YFSETQ. The CDR3 has 15 residues. The trim removed 1 base at V and 6 bases at J, leaving 6 bases unmatched. The CDR3 here is CASSLPVAGAGELFF. The CDR3 DNA is TGCGCCAGCAGCTTGCCGGTAGCGGGCGCCGGGGAGCTGTTTTTT.